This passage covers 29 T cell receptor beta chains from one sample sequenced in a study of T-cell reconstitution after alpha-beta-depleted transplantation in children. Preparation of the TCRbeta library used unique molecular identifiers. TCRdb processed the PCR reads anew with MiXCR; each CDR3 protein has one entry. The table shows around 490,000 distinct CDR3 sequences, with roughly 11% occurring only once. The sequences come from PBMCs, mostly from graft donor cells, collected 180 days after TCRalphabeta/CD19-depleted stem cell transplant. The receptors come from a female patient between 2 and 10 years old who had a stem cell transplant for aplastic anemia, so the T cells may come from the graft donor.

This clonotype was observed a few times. In nucleotides, the CDR3 is TGTGCCAGCAGATATGTTCGGATTCTGGACAGGGATAACACCGGGGAGCTGTTTTTT. Translation gives CASRYVRILDRDNTGELFF. The chain uses TRBV12-3 or TRBV12-4 and TRBJ2-2; TRBD1 aligns across 8 bases. The CDR3 length is 19 residues. V lost 6 bases, J lost 2 bases, and 17 bases stayed unmatched.

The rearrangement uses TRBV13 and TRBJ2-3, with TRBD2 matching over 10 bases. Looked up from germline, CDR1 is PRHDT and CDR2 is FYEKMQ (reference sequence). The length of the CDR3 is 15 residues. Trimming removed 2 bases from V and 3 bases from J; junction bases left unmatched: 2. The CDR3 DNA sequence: TGTGCCAGCAGCTTACTAGCGGGAGAGACAGATACGCAGTATTTT. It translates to CASSLLAGETDTQYF.

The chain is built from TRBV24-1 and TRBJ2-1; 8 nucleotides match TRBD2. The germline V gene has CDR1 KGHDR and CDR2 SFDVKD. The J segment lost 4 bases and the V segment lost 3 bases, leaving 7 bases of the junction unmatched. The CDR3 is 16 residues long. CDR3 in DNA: TGTGCCACCAGTGATGCGGGACTAGGGGGGTACAATGAGCAGTTCTTC. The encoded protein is CATSDAGLGGYNEQFF.

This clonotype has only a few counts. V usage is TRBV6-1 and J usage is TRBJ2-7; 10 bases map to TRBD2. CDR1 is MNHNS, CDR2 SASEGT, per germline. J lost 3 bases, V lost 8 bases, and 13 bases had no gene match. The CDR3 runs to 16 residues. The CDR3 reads CASRGLAVNGRYEQYF. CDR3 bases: TGTGCCAGCCGTGGACTAGCGGTAAACGGGCGCTACGAGCAGTACTTC.

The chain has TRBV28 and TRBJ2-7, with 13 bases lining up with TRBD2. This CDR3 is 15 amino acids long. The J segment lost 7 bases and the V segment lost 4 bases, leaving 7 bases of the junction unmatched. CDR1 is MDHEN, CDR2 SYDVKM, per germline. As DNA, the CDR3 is TGTGCCAGCAGTTATCCGGGACTAGCGGGATGGGAGCAGTACTTC. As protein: CASSYPGLAGWEQYF.

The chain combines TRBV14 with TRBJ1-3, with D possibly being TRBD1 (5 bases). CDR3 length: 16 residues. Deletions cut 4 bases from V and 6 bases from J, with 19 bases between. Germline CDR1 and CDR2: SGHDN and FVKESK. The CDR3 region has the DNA TGTGCCAGCAGCCGCGTCGTGTCAGGGTTAGCAAACACCATATATTTT. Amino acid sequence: CASSRVVSGLANTIYF.

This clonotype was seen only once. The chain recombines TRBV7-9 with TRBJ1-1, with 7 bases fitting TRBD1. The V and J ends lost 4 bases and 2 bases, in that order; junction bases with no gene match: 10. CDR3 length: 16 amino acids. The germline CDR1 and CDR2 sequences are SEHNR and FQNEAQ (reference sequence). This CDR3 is CASSSWGGQINTEAFF. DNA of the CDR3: TGTGCCAGCAGCTCCTGGGGGGGACAGATAAACACTGAAGCTTTCTTT.

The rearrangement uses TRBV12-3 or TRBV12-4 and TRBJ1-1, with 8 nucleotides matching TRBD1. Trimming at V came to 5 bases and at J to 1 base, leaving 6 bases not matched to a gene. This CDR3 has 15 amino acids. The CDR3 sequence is CASSPDGQGNTEAFF. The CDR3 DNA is TGTGCCAGCAGTCCCGACGGACAGGGGAACACTGAAGCTTTCTTT.

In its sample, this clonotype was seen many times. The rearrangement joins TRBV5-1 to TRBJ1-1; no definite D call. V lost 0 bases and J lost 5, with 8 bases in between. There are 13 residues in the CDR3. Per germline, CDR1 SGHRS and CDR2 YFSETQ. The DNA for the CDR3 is TGCGCCAGCAGCTTGGAACCGGGGACTGAAGCTTTCTTT. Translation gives CASSLEPGTEAFF.

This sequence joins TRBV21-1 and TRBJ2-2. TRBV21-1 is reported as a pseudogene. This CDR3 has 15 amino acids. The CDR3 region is CASSKAGEGTGELFF. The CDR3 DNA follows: TGTGCCAGCAGCAAAGCGGGGGAAGGCACCGGGGAGCTGTTTTTT.

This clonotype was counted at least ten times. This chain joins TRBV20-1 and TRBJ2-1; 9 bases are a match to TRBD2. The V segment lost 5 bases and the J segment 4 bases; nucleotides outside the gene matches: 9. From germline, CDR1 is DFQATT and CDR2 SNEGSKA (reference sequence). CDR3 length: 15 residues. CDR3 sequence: CSAPVLAGSYNEQFF. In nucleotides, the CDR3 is TGCAGTGCTCCTGTACTAGCGGGCTCATACAATGAGCAGTTCTTC.

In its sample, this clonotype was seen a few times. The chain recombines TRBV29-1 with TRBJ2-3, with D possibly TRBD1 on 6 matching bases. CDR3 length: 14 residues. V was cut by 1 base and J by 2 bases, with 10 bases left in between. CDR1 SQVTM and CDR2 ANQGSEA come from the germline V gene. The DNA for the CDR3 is TGCAGCGTTGAAGGGGGGCTAGTCACAGATACGCAGTATTTT. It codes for CSVEGGLVTDTQYF.

In DNA, the CDR3 is TGTGCCAGCAGCCCACGGCTAGCGGGGATCTACAATGAGCAGTTCTTC. Its translation: CASSPRLAGIYNEQFF. This sequence joins TRBV7-2 and TRBJ2-1; 9 bases match TRBD2. The germline V gene has CDR1 SGHTA and CDR2 FQGNSA. There are 16 residues in the CDR3. With V trimmed by 5 bases and J by 3 bases, 8 bases remained unmatched.

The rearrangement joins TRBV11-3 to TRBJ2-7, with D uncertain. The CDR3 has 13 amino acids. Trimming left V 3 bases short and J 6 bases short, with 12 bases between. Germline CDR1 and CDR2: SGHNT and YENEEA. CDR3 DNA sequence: TGTGCCAGCAGCTTTCGTTCACCAGGCGAGCAGTACGTC. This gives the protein CASSFRSPGEQYV.

CDR3 bases: TGTGCCATCAGTGAGTGGTTCACAGATACGCAGTATTTT. Amino acids: CAISEWFTDTQYF. The rearrangement uses TRBV10-3 and TRBJ2-3; D is ambiguous. The germline V gene has CDR1 ENHRY and CDR2 SYGVKD. The V and J ends lost 1 base and 2 bases respectively, with 4 bases between them. This CDR3 region has 13 residues.

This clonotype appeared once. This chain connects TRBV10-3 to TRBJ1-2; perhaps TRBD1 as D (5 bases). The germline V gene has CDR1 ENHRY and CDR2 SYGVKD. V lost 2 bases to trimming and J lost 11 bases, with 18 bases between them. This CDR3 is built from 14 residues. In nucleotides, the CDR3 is TGTGCCATCAGTGAGAGCGAGGGGACTCGTGGGTACACCTTC. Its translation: CAISESEGTRGYTF.

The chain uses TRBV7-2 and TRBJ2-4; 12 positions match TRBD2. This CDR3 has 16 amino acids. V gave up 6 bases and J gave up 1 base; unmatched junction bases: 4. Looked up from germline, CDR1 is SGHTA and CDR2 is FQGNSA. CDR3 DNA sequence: TGTGCCAGCAGGCTAGCGGGAGGGTCGGCCAAAAACATTCAGTACTTC. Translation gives CASRLAGGSAKNIQYF. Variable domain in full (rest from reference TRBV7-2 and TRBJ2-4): GAGVSQSPSNKVTEKGKDVELRCDPISGHTALYWYRQSLGQGLEFLIYFQGNSAPDKSGLPSDRFSAERTGGSVSTLTIQRTQQEDSAVYLCASRLAGGSAKNIQYFGAGTRLSVL.

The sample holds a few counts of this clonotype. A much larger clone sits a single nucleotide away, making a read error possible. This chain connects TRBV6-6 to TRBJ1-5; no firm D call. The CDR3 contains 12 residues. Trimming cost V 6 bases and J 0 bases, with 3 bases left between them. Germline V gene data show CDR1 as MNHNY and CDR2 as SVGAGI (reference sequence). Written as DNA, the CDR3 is TGTGCCAGCAGAGTTAGCAATCAGCCCCAGCATTTT. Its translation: CASRVSNQPQHF.

The CDR3 region is CASSQFIGAVANTGELFF. The CDR3 DNA reads TGCGCCAGCAGCCAATTTATTGGAGCTGTAGCGAACACCGGGGAGCTGTTTTTT. The genes are TRBV4-3 and TRBJ2-2; D unresolved. This CDR3 has 18 amino acids. Germline V gene data show CDR1 as LGHNA and CDR2 as YSLEER. Trimming took off 2 bases at V and 0 bases at J, with 16 bases between the two ends.

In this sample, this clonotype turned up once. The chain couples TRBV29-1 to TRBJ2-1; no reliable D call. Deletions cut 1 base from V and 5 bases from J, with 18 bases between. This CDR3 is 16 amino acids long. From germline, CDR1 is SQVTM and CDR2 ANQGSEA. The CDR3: CSVEAWGGYRHNEQFF. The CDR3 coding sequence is TGCAGCGTTGAAGCCTGGGGTGGGTATCGGCACAATGAGCAGTTCTTC.

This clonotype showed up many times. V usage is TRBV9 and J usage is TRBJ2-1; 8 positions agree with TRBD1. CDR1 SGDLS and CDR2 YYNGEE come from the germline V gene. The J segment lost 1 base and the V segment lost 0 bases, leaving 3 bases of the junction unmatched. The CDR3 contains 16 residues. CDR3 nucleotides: TGTGCCAGCAGCGTAGGGACAGGGCTTTCCTACAATGAGCAGTTCTTC. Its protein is CASSVGTGLSYNEQFF.

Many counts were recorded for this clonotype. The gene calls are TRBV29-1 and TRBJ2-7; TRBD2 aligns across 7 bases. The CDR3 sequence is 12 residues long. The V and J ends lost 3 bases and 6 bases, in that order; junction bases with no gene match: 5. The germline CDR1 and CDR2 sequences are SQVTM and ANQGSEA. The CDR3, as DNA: TGCAGCGTTGAGGGGACTAATACCGAGCAGTACTTC. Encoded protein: CSVEGTNTEQYF.

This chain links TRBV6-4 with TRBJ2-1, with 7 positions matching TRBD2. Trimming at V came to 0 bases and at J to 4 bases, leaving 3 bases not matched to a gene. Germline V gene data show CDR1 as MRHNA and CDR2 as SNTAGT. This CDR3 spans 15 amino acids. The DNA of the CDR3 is TGTGCCAGCAGTGACTCCTCTAGCGGATACAATGAGCAGTTCTTC. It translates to CASSDSSSGYNEQFF.

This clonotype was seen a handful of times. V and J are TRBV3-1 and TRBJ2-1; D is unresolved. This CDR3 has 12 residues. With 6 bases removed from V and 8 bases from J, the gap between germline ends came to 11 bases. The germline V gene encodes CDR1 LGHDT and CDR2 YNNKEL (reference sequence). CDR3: CASSITNDEQFF. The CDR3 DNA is TGTGCCAGCAGTATCACAAACGATGAGCAGTTCTTC.

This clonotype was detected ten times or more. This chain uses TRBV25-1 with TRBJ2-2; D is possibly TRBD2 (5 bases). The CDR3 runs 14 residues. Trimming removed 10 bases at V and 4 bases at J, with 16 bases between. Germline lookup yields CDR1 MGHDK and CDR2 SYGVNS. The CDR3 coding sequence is TGTGCCACCGGAGGACCGGTGGGCACCGGGGAGCTGTTTTTT. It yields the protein CATGGPVGTGELFF.

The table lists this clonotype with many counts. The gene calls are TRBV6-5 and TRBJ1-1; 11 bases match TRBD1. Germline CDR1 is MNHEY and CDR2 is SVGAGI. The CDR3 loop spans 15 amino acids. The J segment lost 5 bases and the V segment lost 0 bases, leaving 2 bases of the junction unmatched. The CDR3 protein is CASSYSGQGGTEAFF. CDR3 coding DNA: TGTGCCAGCAGTTACTCGGGACAGGGGGGGACTGAAGCTTTCTTT.

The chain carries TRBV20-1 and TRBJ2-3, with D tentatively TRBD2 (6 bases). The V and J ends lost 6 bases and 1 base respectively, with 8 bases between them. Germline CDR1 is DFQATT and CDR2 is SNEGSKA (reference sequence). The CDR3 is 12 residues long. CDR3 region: CSAQRGTDTQYF. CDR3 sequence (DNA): TGCAGTGCGCAGCGGGGCACAGATACGCAGTATTTT.

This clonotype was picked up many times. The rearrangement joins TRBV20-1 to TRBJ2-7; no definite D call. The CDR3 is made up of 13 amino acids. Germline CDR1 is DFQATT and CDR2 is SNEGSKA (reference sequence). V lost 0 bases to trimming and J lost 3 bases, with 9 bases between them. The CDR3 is CSARDPSSYEQYV. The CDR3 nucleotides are TGCAGTGCTAGAGACCCTTCAAGCTACGAGCAGTACGTC.

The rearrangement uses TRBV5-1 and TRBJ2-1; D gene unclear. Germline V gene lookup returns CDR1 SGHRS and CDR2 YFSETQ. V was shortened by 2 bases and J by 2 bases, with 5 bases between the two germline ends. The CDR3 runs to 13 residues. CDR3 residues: CASSLEAYNEQFF. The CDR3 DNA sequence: TGCGCCAGCAGCTTAGAGGCCTACAATGAGCAGTTCTTC.